The rows below give T cell receptor beta chains drawn from one sample of a study of shared clonotypes between healthy human individuals. Sequencing was performed with immunoSEQ multiplex PCR; in TCRdb, only in-frame clones are kept and a portion is missing. The sample lists roughly 770,000 clones, about 97% occurring once. The sample was naive CD8+ T cells sorted from blood. These receptors were obtained from a man younger than 45 in good health. Each CDR3 is given with its conserved first and last residue. Fields, in order: V gene, clone size, D gene, J gene, CDR3 protein, CDR3 DNA. A D gene is named only where the DNA matches it firmly. The size field is filled for only some rows; it gives once, few, many or a size class.

v_gene: TRBV15
abundance: -
d_gene: -
j_gene: TRBJ2-7
CDR3aa: CATSRDQTYEQYF
CDR3nt: TGTGCCACCAGCAGAGATCAAACGTACGAGCAGTACTTC

v_gene: TRBV5-4
abundance: -
d_gene: TRBD1
j_gene: TRBJ1-1
CDR3aa: CASSLDRGNTEAFF
CDR3nt: TGTGCCAGCTCCCTGGACAGGGGGAACACTGAAGCTTTCTTT

v_gene: TRBV2
abundance: -
d_gene: -
j_gene: TRBJ2-3
CDR3aa: CASLANTQYF
CDR3nt: TGTGCCAGCTTGGCGAATACGCAGTATTTT

v_gene: TRBV5-1
abundance: -
d_gene: TRBD1
j_gene: TRBJ2-3
CDR3aa: CASSLWTGATDTQYF
CDR3nt: TGCGCCAGCAGCTTATGGACAGGGGCCACAGATACGCAGTATTTT

v_gene: TRBV27
abundance: -
d_gene: -
j_gene: TRBJ2-2
CDR3aa: CASSPTSGTGELFF
CDR3nt: TGTGCCAGCAGCCCAACTAGTGGGACTGGGGAGCTGTTTTTT

v_gene: TRBV10-2
abundance: -
d_gene: TRBD1
j_gene: TRBJ1-1
CDR3aa: CASSESDRGPDTEAFF
CDR3nt: TGCGCCAGCAGTGAATCGGACAGGGGGCCGGACACTGAAGCTTTCTTT

v_gene: TRBV4-2
abundance: -
d_gene: TRBD2
j_gene: TRBJ2-1
CDR3aa: CASSQASGGSYNEQFF
CDR3nt: TGTGCCAGCAGCCAAGCCAGCGGGGGTTCCTACAATGAGCAGTTCTTC

v_gene: TRBV18
abundance: -
d_gene: -
j_gene: TRBJ2-7
CDR3aa: CASSPYRGYEQYF
CDR3nt: TGTGCCAGCTCACCTTACAGAGGCTACGAGCAGTACTTC

v_gene: TRBV7-2
abundance: -
d_gene: -
j_gene: TRBJ1-1
CDR3aa: CASSFDSGNEAFF
CDR3nt: TGTGCCAGCAGCTTTGATAGCGGCAATGAAGCTTTCTTT

v_gene: TRBV2
abundance: -
d_gene: -
j_gene: TRBJ2-7
CDR3aa: CATKGGSSGEQYF
CDR3nt: TGTGCGACTAAGGGGGGATCGTCGGGCGAGCAGTACTTC

v_gene: TRBV7-9
abundance: -
d_gene: -
j_gene: TRBJ2-7
CDR3aa: CASSYEVYEQYF
CDR3nt: TGTGCCAGCAGCTACGAAGTTTACGAGCAGTACTTC

v_gene: TRBV7-8
abundance: -
d_gene: -
j_gene: TRBJ2-3
CDR3aa: CASSSGQGGSTDTQYF
CDR3nt: TGTGCCAGCAGCTCAGGACAGGGAGGGAGCACAGATACGCAGTATTTT

v_gene: TRBV9
abundance: -
d_gene: -
j_gene: TRBJ2-3
CDR3aa: CASSVDQDTQYF
CDR3nt: TGTGCCAGCAGCGTAGATCAAGATACGCAGTATTTT

v_gene: TRBV9
abundance: -
d_gene: -
j_gene: TRBJ2-6
CDR3aa: CASSPPPGANVLTF
CDR3nt: TGTGCCAGCAGCCCTCCGCCTGGGGCCAACGTCCTGACTTTC

v_gene: TRBV28
abundance: -
d_gene: -
j_gene: TRBJ2-2
CDR3aa: CASTPRDGYGELFF
CDR3nt: TGTGCCAGCACCCCACGGGACGGCTACGGGGAGCTGTTTTTT

v_gene: TRBV7-2
abundance: -
d_gene: -
j_gene: TRBJ2-1
CDR3aa: CASSLSPGDEQFF
CDR3nt: TGTGCCAGCAGCTTGTCCCCCGGCGATGAGCAGTTCTTC

v_gene: TRBV27
abundance: -
d_gene: -
j_gene: TRBJ2-2
CDR3aa: CASSLGGMLFF
CDR3nt: TGTGCCAGCAGTTTAGGCGGGATGCTGTTTTTT

v_gene: TRBV6-5
abundance: once
d_gene: -
j_gene: TRBJ2-2
CDR3aa: CASRKTANTGELFF
CDR3nt: TGTGCCAGCAGGAAGACAGCGAACACCGGGGAGCTGTTTTTT

v_gene: TRBV15
abundance: -
d_gene: -
j_gene: TRBJ1-1
CDR3aa: CATSSRARNTEAFF
CDR3nt: TGTGCCACCAGCAGTCGGGCAAGGAACACTGAAGCTTTCTTT

v_gene: TRBV6-5
abundance: -
d_gene: TRBD1
j_gene: TRBJ2-7
CDR3aa: CATQTRDSSYEQYF
CDR3nt: TGTGCCACTCAAACTCGGGACAGCTCCTACGAGCAGTACTTC

v_gene: TRBV30
abundance: -
d_gene: TRBD2
j_gene: TRBJ2-3
CDR3aa: CAWTSGRSSADTQYF
CDR3nt: TGTGCCTGGACTAGCGGGAGATCCTCGGCAGATACGCAGTATTTT

v_gene: TRBV7-7
abundance: once
d_gene: TRBD1
j_gene: TRBJ2-2
CDR3aa: CASSLTLDRGGTGELFF
CDR3nt: TGTGCCAGCAGCTTAACCCTTGACAGGGGAGGTACCGGGGAGCTGTTTTTT

v_gene: TRBV9
abundance: -
d_gene: -
j_gene: TRBJ2-4
CDR3aa: CASSVDDSDIQYF
CDR3nt: TGTGCCAGCAGCGTAGATGACTCGGACATTCAGTACTTC

v_gene: TRBV5-5
abundance: -
d_gene: -
j_gene: TRBJ2-1
CDR3aa: CASSLDRKSSYNEQFF
CDR3nt: TGTGCCAGCAGCTTGGATAGGAAGAGCTCCTACAATGAGCAGTTCTTC

v_gene: TRBV10-3
abundance: -
d_gene: TRBD1
j_gene: TRBJ2-2
CDR3aa: CAIETGIVLGTGELFF
CDR3nt: TGTGCCATCGAGACAGGGATAGTGTTGGGCACCGGGGAGCTGTTTTTT

v_gene: TRBV15
abundance: -
d_gene: -
j_gene: TRBJ2-1
CDR3aa: CATSRANYNEQFF
CDR3nt: TGTGCCACCAGCAGAGCCAATTACAATGAGCAGTTCTTC

v_gene: TRBV19
abundance: -
d_gene: TRBD1
j_gene: TRBJ1-1
CDR3aa: CASSMDRDTEAFF
CDR3nt: TGTGCCAGTAGTATGGACAGGGACACTGAAGCTTTCTTT

v_gene: TRBV29-1
abundance: -
d_gene: TRBD2
j_gene: TRBJ2-7
CDR3aa: CSVEDGAGGYYEQYF
CDR3nt: TGCAGCGTTGAAGACGGGGCGGGAGGGTACTACGAGCAGTACTTC

v_gene: TRBV5-1
abundance: -
d_gene: -
j_gene: TRBJ2-3
CDR3aa: CASSFRMRVTDTQYF
CDR3nt: TGCGCCAGCAGCTTCAGGATGCGGGTTACAGATACGCAGTATTTT

v_gene: TRBV19
abundance: -
d_gene: -
j_gene: TRBJ1-1
CDR3aa: CASSIGQGGTEAFF
CDR3nt: TGTGCCAGTAGTATCGGTCAGGGAGGCACTGAAGCTTTCTTT

v_gene: TRBV5-6
abundance: -
d_gene: TRBD1
j_gene: TRBJ1-4
CDR3aa: CASTLDRVGEKLFF
CDR3nt: TGTGCCAGCACCCTCGACAGGGTCGGCGAAAAACTGTTTTTT

v_gene: TRBV4-3
abundance: -
d_gene: TRBD1
j_gene: TRBJ1-3
CDR3aa: CASSQGQGAQGNTIYF
CDR3nt: TGCGCCAGCAGCCAAGGACAGGGGGCGCAAGGAAACACCATATATTTT

v_gene: TRBV7-6
abundance: -
d_gene: -
j_gene: TRBJ2-2
CDR3aa: CASSFAVGGNTGELFF
CDR3nt: TGTGCCAGCAGCTTCGCAGTCGGGGGGAACACCGGGGAGCTGTTTTTT

v_gene: TRBV27
abundance: -
d_gene: -
j_gene: TRBJ2-7
CDR3aa: CASSSYADSYEQYF
CDR3nt: TGTGCCAGCAGTTCCTATGCAGACTCCTACGAGCAGTACTTC

v_gene: TRBV4-1
abundance: -
d_gene: -
j_gene: TRBJ1-2
CDR3aa: CASSPPPTNNYGYTF
CDR3nt: TGCGCCAGCAGCCCCCCCCCAACCAATAACTATGGCTACACCTTC

v_gene: TRBV2
abundance: -
d_gene: -
j_gene: TRBJ2-7
CDR3aa: CASLYLARSYEQYF
CDR3nt: TGTGCCAGCTTATATCTAGCCCGCTCCTACGAGCAGTACTTC

v_gene: TRBV19
abundance: -
d_gene: -
j_gene: TRBJ1-1
CDR3aa: CASSVGQTVEAFF
CDR3nt: TGTGCCAGTAGCGTCGGGCAGACAGTTGAAGCTTTCTTT